The rows below give T cell receptor beta chains drawn from one sample of a study of circulating and synovial CD4+ cells in juvenile arthritis. The table came from immunoSEQ multiplex PCR; TCRdb's copy has only in-frame clones and leaves some out. The table shows about 39,000 clones, with roughly 94% occurring only once. The sample consisted of CD4+ T cells from blood. These receptors were taken from a human donor with juvenile idiopathic arthritis. Each CDR3 is given with its conserved first and last residue. Each record gives: V gene, clone size, J gene, D gene, CDR3 DNA, CDR3 protein. D genes are given only for firm matches. Only some rows state a clone size, as once, few, many or a class for expanded clones.

v_call: TRBV10-3; clone_size: -; j_call: TRBJ1-5; d_call: TRBD1; cdr3_nt: TGTGCCATCAGCAAGGACAGGTCTAGTCAGCCCCAGCATTTT; cdr3_aa: CAISKDRSSQPQHF
v_call: TRBV19; clone_size: -; j_call: TRBJ2-7; d_call: -; cdr3_nt: TGTGCCAGTAGTTCCAGGGAATCGGGCTACGAGCAGTACTTC; cdr3_aa: CASSSRESGYEQYF
v_call: TRBV18; clone_size: -; j_call: TRBJ2-5; d_call: TRBD2; cdr3_nt: TGTGCCAGCTCACCAAGAGCGGGGGGGCCTAAAGAGACCCAGTACTTC; cdr3_aa: CASSPRAGGPKETQYF
v_call: TRBV9; clone_size: -; j_call: TRBJ2-5; d_call: TRBD2; cdr3_nt: TGTGCCAGCAGCGGGGGACTAGCCAAAGAGACCCAGTACTTC; cdr3_aa: CASSGGLAKETQYF
v_call: TRBV19; clone_size: -; j_call: TRBJ2-6; d_call: TRBD2; cdr3_nt: TGTGCCAGTCTTTCCCTCCTAGCGGGGGGGAAGTCTGGGGCCAACGTCCTGACTTTC; cdr3_aa: CASLSLLAGGKSGANVLTF
v_call: TRBV5-1; clone_size: -; j_call: TRBJ2-3; d_call: -; cdr3_nt: TGCGCCAGCAGCTTGGACGGGGGAAGCACAGATACGCAGTATTTT; cdr3_aa: CASSLDGGSTDTQYF
v_call: TRBV7-9; clone_size: once; j_call: TRBJ1-6; d_call: -; cdr3_nt: TGTGCCAGCAGCTTAACGGGACATGATTCCCCCCTCCACTTT; cdr3_aa: CASSLTGHDSPLHF
v_call: TRBV14; clone_size: -; j_call: TRBJ1-2; d_call: TRBD1; cdr3_nt: TGTGCCAGCAGCCTTCAGGGACAGGGTGAAGGCTACACCTTC; cdr3_aa: CASSLQGQGEGYTF
v_call: TRBV4-1; clone_size: -; j_call: TRBJ1-5; d_call: -; cdr3_nt: TGCGCCAGCAGCCAAGGAATCAACGCTAGGAGGGACAATCAGCCCCAGCATTTT; cdr3_aa: CASSQGINARRDNQPQHF
v_call: TRBV19; clone_size: -; j_call: TRBJ1-6; d_call: TRBD1; cdr3_nt: TGTGCCAGTATTAAGACAGGGAATGCGAATTCCCCCCTCCACTTT; cdr3_aa: CASIKTGNANSPLHF